A selection of T cell receptor beta chains follows, all from one sample in a study of cytomegalovirus exposure and HLA in healthy donors. TCRdb's table, derived via immunoSEQ multiplex PCR, lists solely in-frame clones and lacks some. The repertoire includes 140,000 or so clones, approximately 91% of them detected once, and around 0.54% sits in the top ten. Sequenced: PBMCs. These receptors were collected from a woman aged 40-49 years in good health and CMV-seronegative. The CDR3 runs from the conserved cysteine through the conserved F or W. The D gene is left open where the match is weak.

v_call	j_call	d_call	cdr3_aa
TRBV2	TRBJ1-2	-	CASSFSGHGYTF
TRBV2	TRBJ2-2	TRBD2	CASQGPQRGVGELFF
TRBV6-5	TRBJ1-6	-	CASTLTANSPLHF
TRBV6-6	TRBJ2-7	-	CAVKAGPSYEQYF
TRBV2	TRBJ2-7	TRBD2	CASSKNPSGSHEQYF
TRBV28	TRBJ2-7	TRBD2	CASLAGVSEQYF
TRBV4-2	TRBJ2-7	-	CASSQDQTIFDEQYF
TRBV19	TRBJ2-3	-	CASSPRGADTQYF
TRBV30	TRBJ1-3	-	CAWSVTVGNTIYF
TRBV7-9	TRBJ1-3	TRBD1	CASSLWDSSGNTIYF